This T cell receptor beta chain was retrieved from a study of response to subunit inactivated influenza vaccine. TCRdb re-analysed the RT-PCR reads in MiXCR, keeping a single row per CDR3 protein. This sample carries about 520,000 distinct CDR3 sequences, around 25% of them seen once, and the ten largest clones take 1.9%. This CDR3 comprises 14 residues. The germline CDR1 and CDR2 sequences are SGHKS and YYEKEE (reference sequence). Trimming cost V 2 bases and J 7 bases; bases outside gene matches: 4. The receptor comes from a man aged 45-60 years who received an inactivated influenza vaccine. The sample here was CD4+ T cells sorted from PBMCs, taken roughly 5 days after vaccination. The chain links TRBV5-5 to TRBJ2-1; 9 positions match TRBD1. The CDR3 reads CASSFTGGGNEQFF. The CDR3 bases are TGTGCCAGCAGCTTCACAGGGGGCGGAAATGAGCAGTTCTTC.